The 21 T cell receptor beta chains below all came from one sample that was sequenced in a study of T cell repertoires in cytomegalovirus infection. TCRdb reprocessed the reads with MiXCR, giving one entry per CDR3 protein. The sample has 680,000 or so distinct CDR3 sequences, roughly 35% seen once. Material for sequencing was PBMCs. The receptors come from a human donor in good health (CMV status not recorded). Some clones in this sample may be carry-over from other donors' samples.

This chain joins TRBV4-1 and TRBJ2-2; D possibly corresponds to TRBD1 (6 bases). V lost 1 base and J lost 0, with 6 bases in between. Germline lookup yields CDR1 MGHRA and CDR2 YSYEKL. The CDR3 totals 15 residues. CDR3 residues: CASSQGTANTGELFF. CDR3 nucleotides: TGCGCCAGCAGCCAAGGGACAGCGAACACCGGGGAGCTGTTTTTT.

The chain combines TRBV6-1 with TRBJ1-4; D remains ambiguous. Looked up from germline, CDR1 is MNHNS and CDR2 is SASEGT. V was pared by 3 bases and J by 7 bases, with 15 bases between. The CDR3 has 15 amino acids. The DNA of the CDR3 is TGTGCCAGCAGTGAGATGTGGGGAAATCGTGAAAAACTGTTTTTT. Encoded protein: CASSEMWGNREKLFF.

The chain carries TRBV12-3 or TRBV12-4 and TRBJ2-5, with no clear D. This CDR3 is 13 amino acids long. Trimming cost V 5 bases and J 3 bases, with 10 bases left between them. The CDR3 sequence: CASSKREEETQYF. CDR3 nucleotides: TGTGCCAGCAGTAAACGAGAGGAAGAGACCCAGTACTTC.

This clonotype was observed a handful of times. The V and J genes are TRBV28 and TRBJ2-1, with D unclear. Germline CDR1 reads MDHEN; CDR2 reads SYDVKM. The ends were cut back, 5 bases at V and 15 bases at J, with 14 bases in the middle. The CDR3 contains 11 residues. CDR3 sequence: CASSHPRERFF. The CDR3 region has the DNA TGTGCCAGCAGTCACCCCAGAGAAAGGTTCTTC.

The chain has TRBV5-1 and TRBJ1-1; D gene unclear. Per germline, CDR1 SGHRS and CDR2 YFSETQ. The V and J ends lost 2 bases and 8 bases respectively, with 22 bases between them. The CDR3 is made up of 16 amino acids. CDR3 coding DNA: TGCGCCAGCAGCTTAGTGAGCTCGGCGGGAGGCGGGGAAGCTTTCTTT. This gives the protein CASSLVSSAGGGEAFF.

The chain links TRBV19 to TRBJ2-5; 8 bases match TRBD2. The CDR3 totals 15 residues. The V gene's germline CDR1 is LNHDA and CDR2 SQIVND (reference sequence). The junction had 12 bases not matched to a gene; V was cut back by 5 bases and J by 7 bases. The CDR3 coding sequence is TGTGCCAGTAGTTTCAAGAGCGGGAGCGGACGGACCCAGTACTTC. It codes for CASSFKSGSGRTQYF.

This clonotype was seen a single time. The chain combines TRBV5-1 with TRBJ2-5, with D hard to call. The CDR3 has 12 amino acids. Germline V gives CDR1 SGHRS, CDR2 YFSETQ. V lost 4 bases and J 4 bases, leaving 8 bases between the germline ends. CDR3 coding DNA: TGCGCCAGCAGCAGGTTGAGAGAGACCCAGTACTTC. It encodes CASSRLRETQYF.

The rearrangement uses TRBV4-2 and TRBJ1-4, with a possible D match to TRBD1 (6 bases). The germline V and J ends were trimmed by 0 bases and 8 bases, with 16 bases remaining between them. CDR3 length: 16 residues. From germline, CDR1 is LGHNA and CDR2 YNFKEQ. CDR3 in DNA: TGTGCCAGCAGCCAAGAGGGGACACCCCCCGACGAAAAACTGTTTTTT. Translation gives CASSQEGTPPDEKLFF.

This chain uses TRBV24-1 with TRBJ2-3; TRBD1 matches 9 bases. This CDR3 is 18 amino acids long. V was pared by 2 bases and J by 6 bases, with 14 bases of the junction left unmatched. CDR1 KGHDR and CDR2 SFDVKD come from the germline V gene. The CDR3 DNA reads TGTGCCACCAGTGATTCCCCTATACAGGGGGCAAATTCCGATACGCAGTATTTT. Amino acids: CATSDSPIQGANSDTQYF.

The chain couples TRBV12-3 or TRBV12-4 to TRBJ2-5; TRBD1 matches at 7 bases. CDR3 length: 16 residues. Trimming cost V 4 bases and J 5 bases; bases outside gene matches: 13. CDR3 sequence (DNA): TGTGCCAGCAGTTCCTCAGGGACAGACGTCCGTGAGACCCAGTACTTC. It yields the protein CASSSSGTDVRETQYF.

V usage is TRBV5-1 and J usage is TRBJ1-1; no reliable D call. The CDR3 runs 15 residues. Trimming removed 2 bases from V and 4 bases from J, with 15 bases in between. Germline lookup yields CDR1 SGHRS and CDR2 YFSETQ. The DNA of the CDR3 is TGCGCCAGCAGCTTTGACATGGGCGCGGGCACTGAAGCTTTCTTT. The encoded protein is CASSFDMGAGTEAFF.

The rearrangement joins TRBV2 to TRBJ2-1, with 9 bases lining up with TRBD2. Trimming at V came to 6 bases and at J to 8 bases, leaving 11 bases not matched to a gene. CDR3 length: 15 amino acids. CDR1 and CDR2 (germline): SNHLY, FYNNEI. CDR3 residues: CASRRAGGPTDEQFF. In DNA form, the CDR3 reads TGTGCCAGCAGGCGAGCGGGGGGCCCCACAGATGAGCAGTTCTTC.

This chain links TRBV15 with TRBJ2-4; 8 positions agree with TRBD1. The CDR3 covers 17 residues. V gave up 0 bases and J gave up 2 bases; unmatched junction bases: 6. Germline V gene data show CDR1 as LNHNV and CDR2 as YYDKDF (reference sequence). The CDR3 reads CATSRDQGQGSKNIQYF. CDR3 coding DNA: TGTGCCACCAGCAGAGATCAAGGACAGGGTTCCAAAAACATTCAGTACTTC.

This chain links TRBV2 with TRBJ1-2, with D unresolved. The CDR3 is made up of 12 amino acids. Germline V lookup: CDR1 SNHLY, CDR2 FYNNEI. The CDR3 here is CARYEYHIGYTF. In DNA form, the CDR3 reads TGTGCACGCTATGAATATCATATCGGCTACACCTTC.

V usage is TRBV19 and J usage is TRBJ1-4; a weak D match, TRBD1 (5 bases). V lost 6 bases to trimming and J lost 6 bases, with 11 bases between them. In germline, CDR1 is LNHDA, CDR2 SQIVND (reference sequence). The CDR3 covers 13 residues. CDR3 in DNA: TGTGCCAGTAGGACAGCCGACCATGAAAAACTGTTTTTT. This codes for CASRTADHEKLFF.

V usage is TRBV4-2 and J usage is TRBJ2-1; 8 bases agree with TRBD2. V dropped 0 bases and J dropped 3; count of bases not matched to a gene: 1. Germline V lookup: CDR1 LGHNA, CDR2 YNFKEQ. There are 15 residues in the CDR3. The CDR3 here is CASSQETSGYNEQFF. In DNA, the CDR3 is TGTGCCAGCAGCCAAGAAACTAGCGGCTACAATGAGCAGTTCTTC.

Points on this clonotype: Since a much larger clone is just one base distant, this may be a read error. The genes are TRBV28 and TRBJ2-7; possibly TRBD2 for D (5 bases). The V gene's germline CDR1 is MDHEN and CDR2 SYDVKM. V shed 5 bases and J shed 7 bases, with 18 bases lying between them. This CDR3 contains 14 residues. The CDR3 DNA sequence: TGTGCCAGCAGTCCTGCGGACTTTCTATGGGAGCAGTACTTC. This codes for CASSPADFLWEQYF. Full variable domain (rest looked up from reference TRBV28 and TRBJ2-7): DVKVTQSSRYLVKRTGEKVFLECVQDMDHENMFWYRQDPGLGLRLIYFSYDVKMKEKGDIPEGYSVSREKKERFSLILESASTNQTSMYLCASSPADFLWEQYFGPGTRLTVT.

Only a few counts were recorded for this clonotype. The CDR3 DNA reads TGTGCCAGCAGTTACGGTGTCGCCGGGGAGCTGTTTTTT. This translates into CASSYGVAGELFF. V gene TRBV6-5 combines with J gene TRBJ2-2; D gene unclear. Trimming took 2 bases from V and 6 from J, leaving 7 bases between them. The CDR3 consists of 13 residues. The germline V gene encodes CDR1 MNHEY and CDR2 SVGAGI.

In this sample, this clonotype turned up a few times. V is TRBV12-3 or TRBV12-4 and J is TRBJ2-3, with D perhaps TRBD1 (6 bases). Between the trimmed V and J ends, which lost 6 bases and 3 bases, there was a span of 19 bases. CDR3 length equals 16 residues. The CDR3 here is CASRRQARGRTDTQYF. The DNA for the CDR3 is TGTGCCAGCAGAAGACAGGCCCGGGGACGTACAGATACGCAGTATTTT.

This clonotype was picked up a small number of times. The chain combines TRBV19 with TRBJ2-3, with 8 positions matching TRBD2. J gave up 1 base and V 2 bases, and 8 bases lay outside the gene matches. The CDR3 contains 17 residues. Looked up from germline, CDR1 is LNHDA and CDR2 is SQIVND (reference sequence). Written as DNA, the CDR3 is TGTGCCAGTAGTATACGGGAAGCGGGAGTAGGCACAGATACGCAGTATTTT. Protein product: CASSIREAGVGTDTQYF.

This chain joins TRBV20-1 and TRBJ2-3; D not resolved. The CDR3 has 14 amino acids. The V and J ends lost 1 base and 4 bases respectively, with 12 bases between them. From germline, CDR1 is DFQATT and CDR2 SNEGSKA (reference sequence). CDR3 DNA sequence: TGCAGTGCTAGAGTGGACCGCAGAGCAGATACGCAGTATTTT. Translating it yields CSARVDRRADTQYF.